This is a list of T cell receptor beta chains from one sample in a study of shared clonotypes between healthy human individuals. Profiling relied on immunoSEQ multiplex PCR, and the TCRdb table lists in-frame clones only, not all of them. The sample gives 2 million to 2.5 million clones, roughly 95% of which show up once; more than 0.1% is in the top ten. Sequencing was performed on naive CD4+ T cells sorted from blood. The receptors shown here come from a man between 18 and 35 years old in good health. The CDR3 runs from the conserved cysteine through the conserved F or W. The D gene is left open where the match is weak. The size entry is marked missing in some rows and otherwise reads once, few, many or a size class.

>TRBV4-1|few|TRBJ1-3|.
CASSQDSLSGNTIYF
TGCGCCAGCAGCCAAGACAGCCTCTCTGGAAACACCATATATTTT
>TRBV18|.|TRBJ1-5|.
CASSPDQGTVPQPQHF
TGTGCCAGCTCACCCGACCAGGGAACGGTACCGCAGCCCCAGCATTTT
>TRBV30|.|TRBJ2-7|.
CAWSMDYWDPRSYEQYF
TGTGCCTGGAGTATGGATTATTGGGACCCCCGATCCTACGAGCAGTACTTC
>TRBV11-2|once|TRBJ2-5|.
CASSLSGDRQATQYF
TGTGCCAGCAGCTTAAGCGGGGACAGGCAGGCGACCCAGTACTTC
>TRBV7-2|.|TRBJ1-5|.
CASSKKADDQPQHF
TGTGCCAGCAGCAAAAAGGCCGATGATCAGCCCCAGCATTTT
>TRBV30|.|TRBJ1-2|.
CAWSRGTLNYGYTF
TGTGCCTGGTCCAGAGGGACATTGAACTATGGCTACACCTTC
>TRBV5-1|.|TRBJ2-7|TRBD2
CASSPDGGVYEQYF
TGCGCCAGCAGCCCGGACGGGGGGGTCTACGAGCAGTACTTC
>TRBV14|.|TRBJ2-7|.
CASSQGTGSYEQYF
TGTGCCAGCAGCCAAGGGACGGGCTCCTACGAGCAGTACTTC
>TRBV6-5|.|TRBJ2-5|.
CASSLRQQETQYF
TGTGCCAGCAGTTTGCGACAGCAAGAGACCCAGTACTTC
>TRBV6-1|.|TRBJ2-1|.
CASSPSVGEQFF
TGTGCCAGCAGTCCCTCCGTGGGTGAGCAGTTCTTC
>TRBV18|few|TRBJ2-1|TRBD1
CASSPLTGVGNEQFF
TGTGCCAGCTCACCCCTCACAGGGGTCGGCAATGAGCAGTTCTTC
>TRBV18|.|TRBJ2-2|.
CASSPVNTGELFF
TGTGCCAGCTCACCGGTGAACACCGGGGAGCTGTTTTTT
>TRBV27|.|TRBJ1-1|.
CASSSTENTEAFF
TGTGCCAGCAGTTCGACAGAAAACACTGAAGCTTTCTTT
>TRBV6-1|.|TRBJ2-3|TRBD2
CASSAGGGSDTQYF
TGTGCCAGCAGTGCGGGGGGGGGCTCGGATACGCAGTATTTT
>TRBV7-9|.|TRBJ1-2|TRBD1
CASSPSTRDRGYNYGYTF
TGTGCCAGCAGCCCGTCGACCAGGGACAGGGGGTACAACTATGGCTACACCTTC
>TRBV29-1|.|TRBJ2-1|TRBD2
CSVEATGGFYNEQFF
TGCAGCGTTGAAGCGACGGGGGGGTTCTACAATGAGCAGTTCTTC
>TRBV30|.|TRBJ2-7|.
CAWSLPYEQYF
TGTGCCTGGAGCTTACCCTACGAGCAGTACTTC
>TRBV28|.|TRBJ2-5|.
CASSLEGGLETQYF
TGTGCCAGCAGCCTCGAAGGGGGGCTTGAGACCCAGTACTTC
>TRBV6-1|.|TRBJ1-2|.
CASRQGDGYTF
TGTGCCAGCAGACAGGGTGATGGCTACACCTTC
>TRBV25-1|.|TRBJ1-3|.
CASSVTGNTIYF
TGTGCCAGCAGTGTAACAGGGAACACCATATATTTT
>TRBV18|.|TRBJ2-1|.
CASSPGLQGAYNEQFF
TGTGCCAGCTCACCAGGATTGCAGGGAGCCTACAATGAGCAGTTCTTC
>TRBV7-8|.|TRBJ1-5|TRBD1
CASSLRGGQNQPQHF
TGTGCCAGCAGCCTCAGGGGGGGGCAGAATCAGCCCCAGCATTTT
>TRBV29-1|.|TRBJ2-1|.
CSAGTPPDLWQFF
TGCAGCGCTGGGACTCCGCCTGATTTGTGGCAGTTCTTC
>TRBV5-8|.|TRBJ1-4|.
CASSLGQSVEKLFF
TGTGCCAGCAGCTTGGGTCAGAGCGTGGAAAAACTGTTTTTT
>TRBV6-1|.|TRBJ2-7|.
CASSEFYRSYEQYF
TGCGCCAGCAGTGAATTTTACAGGTCCTACGAGCAGTACTTC
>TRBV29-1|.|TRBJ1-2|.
CSVEGFEGYTF
TGCAGCGTTGAGGGGTTCGAAGGCTACACCTTC
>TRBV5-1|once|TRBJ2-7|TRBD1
CASSSGQGAGEQYF
TGCGCCAGCAGCAGCGGACAGGGGGCGGGCGAGCAGTACTTC
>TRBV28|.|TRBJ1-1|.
CASSFRTRMNTEAFF
TGTGCCAGCAGTTTTAGGACACGGATGAACACTGAAGCTTTCTTT
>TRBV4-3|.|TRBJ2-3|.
CASSPVRGSTDTQYF
TGCGCCAGCAGCCCCGTCCGGGGGAGCACAGATACGCAGTATTTT
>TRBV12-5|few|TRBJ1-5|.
CASGPGGRGSNQPQHF
TGTGCTAGTGGTCCGGGAGGGCGAGGAAGCAATCAGCCCCAGCATTTT
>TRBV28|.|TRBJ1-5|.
CASSFRAGTSNQPQHF
TGTGCCAGCAGTTTTAGAGCAGGGACTAGCAATCAGCCCCAGCATTTT